One and the same sample provided the 14 T cell receptor beta chains below, sequenced in a study of blood T cell repertoires in COVID-19. Assay: immunoSEQ multiplex PCR; the TCRdb copy retains only in-frame clones and omits some. The repertoire has about 260,000 clones, around nine tenths of them found once; the top ten carry about 9.2%. The sample consisted of peripheral blood. The receptors stem from a man in his forties or fifties who had recovered from COVID-19.

V and J are TRBV2 and TRBJ2-1; maybe TRBD1 (6 bases). Trimming removed 5 bases at V and 6 bases at J, with 14 bases between. Germline V lookup: CDR1 SNHLY, CDR2 FYNNEI. The CDR3 is 14 amino acids. The CDR3 spells CASSPQGLGNEQFF. For the CDR3, the DNA is TGTGCCAGCAGTCCACAGGGTCTGGGCAATGAGCAGTTCTTC.

The chain combines TRBV5-4 with TRBJ1-1, with 7 bases identical to TRBD1. The CDR3 has 13 residues. The ends lost 4 bases at V and 4 bases at J; junction bases unmatched: 4. Per the germline V gene, CDR1 is SGHNT and CDR2 is YYREEE (reference sequence). The CDR3 is CASSPTGVTEAFF. The CDR3 nucleotides read TGTGCCAGCAGCCCCACAGGGGTCACTGAAGCTTTCTTT.

The CDR3 sequence is CASSLVRQDYEQYF. The CDR3 nucleotides read TGTGCCAGCAGCTTAGTTCGACAGGACTACGAGCAGTACTTC. The V and J genes are TRBV7-2 and TRBJ2-7, with a weak D call TRBD1 (6 bases). Trimming took 1 base from V and 3 from J, leaving 10 bases between them. The CDR3 totals 14 residues. Germline V gene lookup returns CDR1 SGHTA and CDR2 FQGNSA.

The chain links TRBV27 to TRBJ1-2; no clear D gene. Germline CDR1 MNHEY, CDR2 SMNVEV (reference sequence). Trimming removed 3 bases at V and 4 bases at J, with 6 bases between. CDR3 length equals 12 residues. CDR3 sequence reads: CASSFAGYGYTF. Written as DNA, the CDR3 is TGTGCCAGCAGTTTTGCAGGCTATGGCTACACCTTC.

The genes are TRBV27 and TRBJ2-7, with a tentative D call TRBD1 (5 bases). Trimming removed 3 bases at V and 6 bases at J, with 12 bases between. Germline CDR1 is MNHEY and CDR2 is SMNVEV (reference sequence). This CDR3 has 13 residues. The CDR3 loop reads CASSFSTGFEQYF. Written as DNA, the CDR3 is TGTGCCAGCAGTTTCTCTACAGGTTTCGAGCAGTACTTC.

V and J are TRBV9 and TRBJ1-6; D not certain. This CDR3 is built from 14 residues. CDR1 is SGDLS, CDR2 YYNGEE, per germline. V was shortened by 4 bases and J by 9 bases, with 14 bases between the two germline ends. The CDR3 region has the DNA TGTGCCAGCAGCCCTAGGATGGAGGGTTCACCCCTCCACTTT. Amino acid sequence: CASSPRMEGSPLHF.

J is TRBJ2-7 and V is TRBV5-4; 7 nucleotides align to TRBD1. This CDR3 region has 15 residues. Germline assignment: CDR1 SGHNT and CDR2 YYREEE (reference sequence). The V and J ends lost 4 bases and 2 bases, in that order; junction bases with no gene match: 9. CDR3 residues: CASSIGTAVPYEQYF. The CDR3 DNA is TGTGCCAGCAGCATAGGGACAGCGGTGCCCTACGAGCAGTACTTC.

The DNA of the CDR3 is TGTGCCAGTAATGTCGGAGTGAACACTGAAGCTTTCTTT. Its protein is CASNVGVNTEAFF. The chain uses TRBV19 and TRBJ1-1; D is unclear. Germline CDR1 and CDR2: LNHDA and SQIVND (reference sequence). This CDR3 spans 13 amino acids. V was trimmed by 7 bases and J by 0 bases, leaving 9 bases between them. The whole variable domain, filled in from reference TRBV19 and TRBJ1-1, reads DGGITQSPKYLFRKEGQNVTLSCEQNLNHDAMYWYRQDPGQGLRLIYYSQIVNDFQKGDIAEGYSVSREKKESFPLTVTSAQKNPTAFYLCASNVGVNTEAFFGQGTRLTVV.

The rearrangement uses TRBV30 and TRBJ2-7; maybe TRBD2 (7 bases). Trimming took 3 bases from V and 1 from J, leaving 16 bases between them. CDR3 size: 15 residues. CDR1 and CDR2 (germline): GTSNPN, SVGIG (reference sequence). The CDR3 sequence: CAWSRGGAISYEQYF. The CDR3 bases are TGTGCCTGGAGCAGGGGAGGGGCGATATCCTACGAGCAGTACTTC.

The chain recombines TRBV4-3 with TRBJ2-7, with TRBD2 matching 13 bases. This CDR3 has 15 residues. Germline lookup yields CDR1 LGHNA and CDR2 YSLEER. V shed 4 bases and J 6 bases; nucleotides not matched to a gene: 6. CDR3 bases: TGCGCCAGCAGCCCCAGACTAGCGGGGGGCTTCGAGCAGTACTTC. This translates into CASSPRLAGGFEQYF.

This clone was picked up a small number of times. The chain links TRBV10-3 to TRBJ2-7, with 7 nucleotides matching TRBD1. V lost 6 bases and J lost 0; bases outside the gene matches: 2. CDR1 is ENHRY and CDR2 is SYGVKD in the germline V gene. The CDR3 has 13 residues. The CDR3 reads CAIRRDSSYEQYF. CDR3 in DNA: TGTGCCATCAGGAGGGACAGCTCCTACGAGCAGTACTTC.

Concerning this clone: Other DNA variants within this sample encode the same CDR3. The chain combines TRBV14 with TRBJ2-7, with TRBD2 identical over 7 bases. This CDR3 has 14 amino acids. From germline, CDR1 is SGHDN and CDR2 FVKESK. With V trimmed by 3 bases and J by 2 bases, 4 bases remained unmatched. The CDR3 DNA sequence: TGTGCCAGCAGCCAGGCGGGAGTTGCCTACGAGCAGTACTTC. Amino acids: CASSQAGVAYEQYF.

The chain carries TRBV10-1 and TRBJ1-1; D perhaps matches TRBD1 (5 bases). The germline V and J ends were trimmed by 7 bases and 1 base, with 16 bases remaining between them. Germline V lookup: CDR1 WNHNN, CDR2 SYGVQD (reference sequence). There are 15 residues in the CDR3. CDR3 sequence reads: CASKWEGTENTEAFF. DNA of the CDR3: TGCGCCAGCAAATGGGAGGGGACGGAGAACACTGAAGCTTTCTTT.

This chain uses TRBV5-1 with TRBJ2-6; TRBD2 might be the D (6 bases). Deletions cut 4 bases from V and 0 bases from J, with 11 bases between. Germline CDR1 reads SGHRS; CDR2 reads YFSETQ. The CDR3 loop spans 16 amino acids. The CDR3 loop is CASSRRVFSGANVLTF. The DNA for the CDR3 is TGCGCCAGCAGCCGGAGGGTCTTCTCTGGGGCCAACGTCCTGACTTTC.